The TCR beta chain described here comes from a study of vaccination and CD4 T cells after COVID-19. Comment on this clonotype: The antigen is not known.

Cultured CD4+ T cells had their DNA profiled by the Oncomine TCR Beta short-read assay. The genomic DNA was obtained from cultured CD4+ T cells by extraction with the QIAamp micro DNA kit. Using its own MiXCR run on the PCR reads, TCRdb lists one record per CDR3 protein. The table has under 20,000 distinct CDR3 sequences, less than 75% seen once. Treatment given: roughly ten-day PBMC culture with coronavirus spike peptide pools or control peptides (ViraFEST assay). Before Alpha, Beta and Delta appeared in the US, convalescents tested positive (March–late 2020). Cells received half-medium changes with fresh IL-2 medium on days 3 and 7. Following culture for around eleven days, CD4+ T cells were isolated by negative selection. The sequenced material came from CD4+ T cells from blood, cultured in vitro. The origin of this receptor is a human donor who had recovered from COVID-19.

The CDR3 here is CATSGTAPQFADTQYF. The CDR3 coding sequence is TGTGCCACCAGTGGGACAGCCCCACAGTTCGCAGATACGCAGTATTTT. The chain links TRBV24-1 to TRBJ2-3; a possible D gene is TRBD1 (6 bases). The CDR3 sequence is 16 residues long. Germline CDR1 KGHDR, CDR2 SFDVKD. Deletions cut 5 bases from V and 4 bases from J, with 18 bases between.